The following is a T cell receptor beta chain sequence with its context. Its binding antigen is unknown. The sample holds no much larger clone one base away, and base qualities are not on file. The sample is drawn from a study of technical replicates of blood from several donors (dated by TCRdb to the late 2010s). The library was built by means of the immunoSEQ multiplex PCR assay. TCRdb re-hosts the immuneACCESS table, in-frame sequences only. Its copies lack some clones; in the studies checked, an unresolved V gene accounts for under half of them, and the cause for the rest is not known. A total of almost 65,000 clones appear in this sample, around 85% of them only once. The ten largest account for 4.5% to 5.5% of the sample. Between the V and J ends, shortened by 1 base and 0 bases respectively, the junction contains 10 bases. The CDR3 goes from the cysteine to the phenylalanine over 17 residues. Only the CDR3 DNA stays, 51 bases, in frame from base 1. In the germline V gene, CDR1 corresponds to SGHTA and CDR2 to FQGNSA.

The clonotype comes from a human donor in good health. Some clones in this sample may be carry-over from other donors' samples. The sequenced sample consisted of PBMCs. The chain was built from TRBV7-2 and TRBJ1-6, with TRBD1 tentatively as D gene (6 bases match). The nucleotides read TGTGCCAGCAGCTTAGTCGGACAGAGCTCCTATAATTCACCCCTCCACTTT. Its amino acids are CASSLVGQSSYNSPLHF. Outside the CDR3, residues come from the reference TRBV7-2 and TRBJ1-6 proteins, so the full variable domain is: GAGVSQSPSNKVTEKGKDVELRCDPISGHTALYWYRQSLGQGLEFLIYFQGNSAPDKSGLPSDRFSAERTGGSVSTLTIQRTQQEDSAVYLCASSLVGQSSYNSPLHFGNGTRLTVT.